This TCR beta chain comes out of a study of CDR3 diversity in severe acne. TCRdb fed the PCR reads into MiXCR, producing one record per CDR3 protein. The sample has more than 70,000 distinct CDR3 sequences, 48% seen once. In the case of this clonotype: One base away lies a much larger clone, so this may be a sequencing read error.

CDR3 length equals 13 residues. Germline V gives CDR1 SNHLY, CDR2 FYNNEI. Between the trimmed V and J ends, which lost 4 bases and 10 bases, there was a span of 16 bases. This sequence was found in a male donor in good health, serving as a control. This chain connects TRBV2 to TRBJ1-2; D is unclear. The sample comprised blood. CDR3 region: CASSGRGLGDYTF. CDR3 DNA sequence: TGTGCCAGCAGTGGACGGGGTCTGGGTGACTACACCTTC. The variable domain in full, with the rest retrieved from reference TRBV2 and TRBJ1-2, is EPEVTQTPSHQVTQMGQEVILRCVPISNHLYFYWYRQILGQKVEFLVSFYNNEISEKSEIFDDQFSVERPDGSNFTLKIRSTKLEDSAMYFCASSGRGLGDYTFGSGTRLTVV.